The 5 T cell receptor beta chains below come from one sample, sequenced in a study of blood T cells in healthy people across ages. Then a second PCR, running roughly 7 to 11 cycles, was carried out with a sample-barcoded 5' primer and a J-beta primer mix. TCRdb processed the 5' RACE reads anew with MiXCR; each CDR3 protein has one entry. The repertoire holds roughly 1.4 million distinct CDR3 sequences, with around 59% as singletons. Specimen: blood. The receptors were gathered from a man younger than 30 in good health.

The rearrangement joins TRBV4-1 to TRBJ1-2; 10 positions agree with TRBD1. J was trimmed by 6 bases and V by 0 bases; bases with no gene match: 1. The CDR3 runs to 14 residues. CDR1 and CDR2 from the germline V gene are MGHRA and YSYEKL. The CDR3 here is CASSQEGQGNGYTF. The CDR3 nucleotides read TGCGCCAGCAGCCAAGAGGGACAGGGGAATGGCTACACCTTC.

The CDR3 DNA follows: TGCGCCAGCAGCCAAGTCGGACAGGGAAATCAGCCCCAGCATTTT. This codes for CASSQVGQGNQPQHF. The V call is TRBV4-3, the J call TRBJ1-5; 8 bases fit TRBD1. The CDR3 spans 15 residues. Trimming took 1 base from V and 4 from J; bases not matched to a gene: 3. Germline V gene data show CDR1 as LGHNA and CDR2 as YSLEER.

This clonotype appeared a few times. This chain connects TRBV15 to TRBJ2-5; 9 nucleotides line up with TRBD2. CDR1 is LNHNV and CDR2 is YYDKDF in the germline V gene (reference sequence). The CDR3 has 16 amino acids. After removal of 4 bases from V and 2 bases from J, the junction contained 8 bases not matched to a gene. Here the CDR3 DNA reads TGTGCCACCAGCATAGAAGCGGGAGGATTGCAAGAGACCCAGTACTTC. It translates to CATSIEAGGLQETQYF. The full variable domain, rest sourced from reference TRBV15 and TRBJ2-5, is DAMVIQNPRYQVTQFGKPVTLSCSQTLNHNVMYWYQQKSSQAPKLLFHYYDKDFNNEADTPDNFQSRRPNTSFCFLDIRSPGLGDTAMYLCATSIEAGGLQETQYFGPGTRLLVL.

The rearrangement uses TRBV11-2 and TRBJ1-2; tentatively, D is TRBD1 (5 bases). This CDR3 is 14 amino acids long. Trimming removed 7 bases at V and 3 bases at J, with 15 bases between. Germline-derived CDR1 and CDR2 are SGHAT and FQNNGV. In DNA, the CDR3 is TGTGCCAGCAAGCCGCTCCAGGGTTACTATGGCTACACCTTC. Encoded protein: CASKPLQGYYGYTF.

The chain is built from TRBV29-1 and TRBJ2-3; 10 nucleotides align to TRBD1. The germline gives CDR1 SQVTM, CDR2 ANQGSEA. Trimming took 6 bases from V and 5 from J; bases not matched to a gene: 5. The CDR3 totals 13 residues. The CDR3, as DNA: TGCAGCGTCGGACAGGGGGAGGGAGATACGCAGTATTTT. It specifies CSVGQGEGDTQYF.